Following are 28 T cell receptor beta chains from one sample sequenced in a study of prognosis after radiotherapy for stage I lung cancer. Genomic DNA yielded TCR beta CDR3, amplified by two-round multiplex PCR. First-round PCR, the initial amplification, used primers specific to each TRBV and TRBJ gene. TCRdb re-analysed the multiplex PCR reads in MiXCR, keeping a single row per CDR3 protein. The profile shows some 34,000 distinct CDR3 sequences, 32% of them singletons. This specimen consisted of PBMCs, obtained before or after stereotactic body radiation therapy (not recorded which). The receptor source for this set is a donor over 45 with non-small cell lung cancer.

The chain is built from TRBV30 and TRBJ1-4, with TRBD1 as a possible D gene (5 bases). Germline CDR1 GTSNPN, CDR2 SVGIG (reference sequence). Trimming took 8 bases from V and 4 from J, leaving 14 bases between them. The CDR3 runs to 13 residues. CDR3 DNA sequence: TGTGCCGGGATGGGGGGAATTAATGAAAAACTGTTTTTT. Encoded protein: CAGMGGINEKLFF.

The J gene is TRBJ1-3, the V gene TRBV6-1, with D hard to call. The CDR3 runs 15 residues. The V and J ends lost 10 bases and 0 bases respectively, with 16 bases between them. Germline V gene lookup returns CDR1 MNHNS and CDR2 SASEGT. The CDR3 nucleotides read TGTGCCATCATACGACGGCCCAGCTCTGGAAACACCATATATTTT. It encodes CAIIRRPSSGNTIYF.

Note on this clonotype: One junction end disagrees with the germline gene, perhaps due to a read error. This rearrangement joins TRBV6-1 to TRBJ2-2, with D possibly called TRBD1 or TRBD2 (7 bases each). CDR3 size: 13 residues. The germline V gene encodes CDR1 MNHNS and CDR2 SASEGT. DNA for the CDR3: TGTACCAGCAGGGGGGGTACCACCGGGGAGCTGTTTTTT. Translating gives CTSRGGTTGELFF.

This clonotype was seen at least ten times. V usage is TRBV20-1 and J usage is TRBJ1-4; TRBD1 might be the D (6 bases). V gave up 3 bases and J gave up 7 bases, with 18 bases separating them. This CDR3 is 15 amino acids long. In germline, CDR1 is DFQATT, CDR2 SNEGSKA (reference sequence). The CDR3 sequence is CSASESGGGVEKLFF. The CDR3 DNA sequence: TGCAGTGCTAGCGAGTCGGGGGGCGGCGTTGAAAAACTGTTTTTT.

This clonotype was seen ten or more times. The V and J genes are TRBV5-1 and TRBJ1-6; TRBD1 matches at 7 bases. The germline V gene encodes CDR1 SGHRS and CDR2 YFSETQ. With V trimmed by 7 bases and J by 9 bases, 10 bases remained unmatched. This CDR3 contains 14 residues. CDR3 protein: CASGDGGGSSPLHF. In DNA, the CDR3 is TGCGCCAGCGGGGACGGAGGGGGCAGTTCACCCCTCCACTTT.

The sample holds many counts of this clonotype. The V gene is TRBV18, the J gene TRBJ1-3; no clear D gene. This CDR3 has 16 residues. Looked up from germline, CDR1 is KGHSH and CDR2 is LQKENI. Trimming took 3 bases from V and 0 from J, leaving 12 bases between them. This CDR3 reads CASSPSGADSGNTIYF. The CDR3 coding sequence is TGTGCCAGCTCACCTTCGGGAGCTGACTCTGGAAACACCATATATTTT.

For this clonotype: A far larger clone is off by one base, so a read error is likely. CDR3 in DNA: TGTGCCAGCAGGTCGACGGGGGACTATGGCTACACCTTC. This codes for CASRSTGDYGYTF. The genes are TRBV6-4 and TRBJ1-2; D is possibly TRBD1 (5 bases). The V gene lost 6 bases and the J gene lost 3 bases, with 11 bases spanning the gap. The CDR3 sequence is 13 residues long. Germline CDR1 and CDR2: MRHNA and SNTAGT.

This clonotype came up many times. The chain uses TRBV7-6 and TRBJ1-5, with D possibly TRBD1 on 5 matching bases. With 1 base removed from V and 6 bases from J, the gap between germline ends came to 13 bases. Germline-derived CDR1 and CDR2 are SGHVS and FNYEAQ. This CDR3 has 15 residues. The DNA for the CDR3 is TGTGCCAGCAGCTTAGGGGGCAGATTATTTCAGCCCCAGCATTTT. Amino acids: CASSLGGRLFQPQHF.

Ten or more counts support this clonotype. The V gene is TRBV19, the J gene TRBJ1-5; TRBD1 is a possible D gene (5 bases). CDR3 length equals 13 residues. CDR1 is LNHDA, CDR2 SQIVND, per germline (reference sequence). V lost 3 bases to trimming and J lost 7 bases, with 10 bases between them. CDR3 sequence (DNA): TGTGCCAGTAGTATGGATAGGGGACAGCCCCAGCATTTT. Amino acids: CASSMDRGQPQHF.

This chain joins TRBV28 and TRBJ1-2, with a weak D call TRBD1 (5 bases). The V end lost 7 bases, the J end lost 4 bases, and 10 bases lay between the germline ends. Germline CDR1 reads MDHEN; CDR2 reads SYDVKM. This CDR3 spans 12 amino acids. CDR3 protein: CASTGTSYGYTF. The CDR3 DNA reads as TGTGCCAGCACCGGGACCTCCTATGGCTACACCTTC.

This clonotype was observed at least ten times. The chain has TRBV24-1 and TRBJ2-5; the D gene is possibly TRBD2 (5 bases). The CDR3 consists of 13 residues. V was trimmed by 8 bases and J by 4 bases, leaving 13 bases between them. Germline CDR1 KGHDR, CDR2 SFDVKD. Here the CDR3 DNA reads TGTGCCACCACCTCGGGCGGAGGAGAGACCCAGTACTTC. It specifies CATTSGGGETQYF.

This clonotype has at least ten counts. The gene calls are TRBV12-3 or TRBV12-4 and TRBJ2-1, with D perhaps being TRBD1 or TRBD2 (5 bases each). The CDR3 covers 16 residues. Trimming stripped 4 bases from V and 6 bases from J, with 19 bases between. CDR3 residues: CASSSLTGAASNEQFF. CDR3 in DNA: TGTGCCAGCAGTTCATTGACCGGGGCCGCCTCCAATGAGCAGTTCTTC.

This clonotype was detected ten times or more. V and J are TRBV28 and TRBJ1-4; D is uncertain. Germline lookup yields CDR1 MDHEN and CDR2 SYDVKM. The CDR3 has 14 residues. Trimming removed 3 bases at V and 1 base at J, with 6 bases between. CDR3 nucleotide sequence: TGTGCCAGCAGTTTGTCGGGAACTAATGAAAAACTGTTTTTT. As protein: CASSLSGTNEKLFF.

This clonotype was seen at least ten times. The chain carries TRBV29-1 and TRBJ1-3; 7 bases match TRBD1. Germline CDR1 reads SQVTM; CDR2 reads ANQGSEA. The CDR3 has 12 residues. Unmatched junction bases numbered 2, after V lost 6 bases and J lost 3 bases. The CDR3 DNA is TGCAGCGTCGGGACAGATGGAAACACCATATATTTT. As protein: CSVGTDGNTIYF.

This chain joins TRBV20-1 and TRBJ2-1; 9 bases match TRBD2. V was clipped by 5 bases and J by 4 bases; unmatched bases: 12. Germline CDR1 and CDR2: DFQATT and SNEGSKA (reference sequence). CDR3 length equals 16 residues. The CDR3 coding sequence is TGCAGTGCTGTCTCCGGACTAGCGAACAGTTACAATGAGCAGTTCTTC. It translates to CSAVSGLANSYNEQFF.

The chain joins TRBV7-2 to TRBJ1-5; D ambiguous. V was shortened by 4 bases and J by 3 bases, with 7 bases between the two germline ends. The CDR3 loop spans 13 amino acids. Germline CDR1 and CDR2: SGHTA and FQGNSA. This CDR3 is CASSSTINQPQHF. The CDR3 coding sequence is TGTGCCAGCAGCTCCACGATCAATCAGCCCCAGCATTTT.

To note about this clonotype: A much larger clone lies a single base off, so this may be a read error. This rearrangement joins TRBV4-1 to TRBJ2-1; D is unresolved. CDR1 is MGHRA and CDR2 is YSYEKL in the germline V gene. There are 16 residues in the CDR3. The CDR3 bases are TGCGTCAGCAGTGTGGGTAGTGATGGGTCCTACAATGAGCAGTTCTTC. Protein product: CVSSVGSDGSYNEQFF.

Ten or more counts support this clonotype. The genes are TRBV9 and TRBJ2-2; no clear D. Germline CDR1 reads SGDLS; CDR2 reads YYNGEE. V lost 0 bases and J lost 2, with 11 bases in between. This CDR3 has 16 residues. CDR3 in amino acids: CASSVGWTANTGELFF. The CDR3 nucleotides read TGTGCCAGCAGCGTAGGGTGGACGGCAAACACCGGGGAGCTGTTTTTT.

This clonotype occurred many times. This chain joins TRBV11-2 and TRBJ1-2, with 9 bases identical to TRBD1. The V gene's germline CDR1 is SGHAT and CDR2 FQNNGV. V lost 1 base, J lost 4 bases, and 7 bases stayed unmatched. CDR3 length: 16 residues. The CDR3 loop reads CASSLVQRGQGYGYTF. As DNA, the CDR3 is TGTGCCAGCAGCTTAGTACAGAGGGGACAGGGCTATGGCTACACCTTC.

The rearrangement joins TRBV9 to TRBJ2-4, with D perhaps being TRBD1 or TRBD2 (5 bases each). The CDR3 loop spans 13 amino acids. The germline gives CDR1 SGDLS, CDR2 YYNGEE. Trimming left V 3 bases short and J 8 bases short, with 12 bases between. CDR3 sequence reads: CASSGGLGDIQYF. As DNA, the CDR3 is TGTGCCAGCAGCGGGGGGTTAGGGGACATTCAGTACTTC.

This clonotype was seen ten or more times. The chain recombines TRBV7-2 with TRBJ1-5; no clear D gene. CDR1 and CDR2 (germline): SGHTA, FQGNSA. V was pared by 5 bases and J by 0 bases, with 11 bases between. The CDR3 runs 15 residues. CDR3 sequence (DNA): TGTGCCAGCAGCCAAGGGTCCGTTAGCAATCAGCCCCAGCATTTT. Protein product: CASSQGSVSNQPQHF.

This clonotype was counted ten times or more. The V gene is TRBV9, the J gene TRBJ2-2, with TRBD2 matching over 9 bases. CDR3 length equals 17 residues. The ends lost 4 bases at V and 2 bases at J; junction bases unmatched: 9. Germline CDR1 and CDR2: SGDLS and YYNGEE. As DNA, the CDR3 is TGTGCCAGCAGCCCCCGCTTAGCGGGGGTAAACACCGGGGAGCTGTTTTTT. Protein sequence: CASSPRLAGVNTGELFF.

In its sample, this clonotype was seen many times. CDR3 nucleotides: TGTGCCAGCTCACCATGGGGAACCGGTCACTACGAGCAGTACTTC. Protein: CASSPWGTGHYEQYF. This chain joins TRBV18 and TRBJ2-7; D ambiguous. Germline values: CDR1 KGHSH, CDR2 LQKENI. Trimming shortened V by 2 bases and J by 3 bases, and 14 bases separated the two germline ends. The CDR3 spans 15 residues.

Turning to this clonotype: Given a much more abundant clone one base away, this may be a read error. CDR3 DNA sequence: TGTGCCAGCAGTTCAGGGGGAGTGGTCTCTGGAAACACCACATATTTT. Residues: CASSSGGVVSGNTTYF. The chain is built from TRBV6-5 and TRBJ1-3; 7 positions agree with TRBD1. The V gene's germline CDR1 is MNHEY and CDR2 SVGAGI. The CDR3 covers 16 residues.

As to this clonotype: One end of the junction varies from germline; a read error may be responsible. The chain carries TRBV12-3 or TRBV12-4 and TRBJ1-5; D is possibly TRBD1 (5 bases). There are 15 residues in the CDR3. The chain's CDR3 is CASSLYGASNHPQHF. The CDR3 DNA is TGTGCCAGCAGTTTATACGGGGCTAGCAATCATCCCCAGCATTTT.

This clonotype was seen repeatedly, ten times or more. As DNA, the CDR3 is TGTGCCTTATCTGGGGACAGGGTCGGACCTGGAAACACCATATATTTT. It encodes CALSGDRVGPGNTIYF. This chain joins TRBV19 and TRBJ1-3; 9 bases match TRBD1. Looked up from germline, CDR1 is LNHDA and CDR2 is SQIVND (reference sequence). V gave up 11 bases and J gave up 2 bases; unmatched junction bases: 13. This CDR3 region has 16 residues.

On this clonotype: A far larger clone is off by one base, so a read error is likely. The chain carries TRBV20-1 and TRBJ2-5; TRBD2 agrees at 13 bases. The end of the DNA aligns better with TRBJ2-1, so the J call may be wrong. The germline V gene has CDR1 DFQATT and CDR2 SNEGSKA (reference sequence). This CDR3 comprises 14 residues. CDR3 coding DNA: TGCAGTTCCGGGTTGACTAGCGGGGGGAATGAGCAGTTCTTC. Translated, it gives CSSGLTSGGNEQFF.

The chain carries TRBV11-2 and TRBJ2-3; D tentatively reads TRBD1 or TRBD2 (5 bases each). The CDR3 is made up of 14 amino acids. The germline V and J ends were trimmed by 5 bases and 4 bases, with 13 bases remaining between them. Germline V gives CDR1 SGHAT, CDR2 FQNNGV. The CDR3 DNA reads TGTGCCAGCAGCACCGGGACCCAGCCAGATACGCAGTATTTT. Its protein product is CASSTGTQPDTQYF.